These T cell receptor beta chains were read from a single sample in a study of shared clonotypes between healthy human individuals. The protocol was immunoSEQ multiplex PCR, while the TCRdb copy is restricted to in-frame clones and leaves out a portion. Among about 680,000 clones listed, just over 90% were seen once. Sequenced: naive CD8+ T cells sorted from blood. Every receptor here comes from a man aged 30 to 45 in good health. Each CDR3 is given with its conserved first and last residue. The order of the fields is D gene, clone size, J gene, V gene, CDR3 protein, CDR3 DNA. A D gene is named only where the DNA matches it firmly. Expanded clones get a size class; other rows say once, few or many, or leave the size out.

>.|.|TRBJ1-1|TRBV6-6
CAASPGGEAFF
TGTGCCGCCTCTCCGGGGGGTGAAGCTTTCTTT
>TRBD1|.|TRBJ1-1|TRBV7-2
CASSLGQGTNTEAFF
TGTGCCAGCAGCCTCGGACAGGGGACGAACACTGAAGCTTTCTTT
>.|once|TRBJ2-2|TRBV27
CASSLADQGGELFF
TGTGCCAGCAGTTTAGCAGATCAAGGGGGGGAGCTGTTTTTT
>.|once|TRBJ2-7|TRBV5-6
CASSLYEGLNPPEQYF
TGTGCCAGCAGCTTGTACGAGGGACTGAACCCTCCCGAGCAGTACTTC
>TRBD1|.|TRBJ2-5|TRBV4-1
CAGSQEETGGRPQETQYF
TGCGCCGGCAGCCAAGAAGAGACAGGGGGCCGTCCGCAAGAGACCCAGTACTTC
>.|.|TRBJ2-2|TRBV28
CASSYVLGSPGELFF
TGTGCCAGCAGTTATGTTCTGGGGTCCCCCGGGGAGCTGTTTTTT
>.|.|TRBJ2-1|TRBV19
CASSILANSYNEQFF
TGTGCCAGTAGTATCCTAGCGAACTCCTACAATGAGCAGTTCTTC
>TRBD1|.|TRBJ2-7|TRBV25-1
CASSGLDRGSYEQYF
TGTGCCAGCAGTGGACTCGACAGGGGCTCCTACGAGCAGTACTTC
>TRBD1|.|TRBJ2-1|TRBV29-1
CSVEDRAGSYNEQFF
TGCAGCGTTGAGGACAGGGCCGGCTCCTACAATGAGCAGTTCTTC
>TRBD2|.|TRBJ2-2|TRBV5-1
CASSLVSGYTGELFF
TGCGCCAGCAGCTTGGTTAGCGGGTACACCGGGGAGCTGTTTTTT
>TRBD2|.|TRBJ2-7|TRBV7-2
CASSLAGATYEQYF
TGTGCCAGCAGCCTAGCGGGAGCCACCTACGAGCAGTACTTC
>.|.|TRBJ2-7|TRBV18
CASSLGLFPYEQYF
TGTGCCAGCTCCCTGGGACTTTTTCCCTACGAGCAGTACTTC
>.|.|TRBJ2-1|TRBV9
CASSVAERAVGDEQFF
TGTGCCAGCAGCGTAGCGGAACGGGCCGTGGGCGATGAGCAGTTCTTC
>TRBD1|.|TRBJ2-7|TRBV2
CASSRTGGSYEQYF
TGTGCCAGCAGTAGGACAGGGGGCAGCTACGAGCAGTACTTC
>.|.|TRBJ2-3|TRBV11-2
CASSNAMDTQYF
TGTGCCAGCAGCAATGCGATGGATACGCAGTATTTT
>.|.|TRBJ1-2|TRBV27
CASSWGAGSPNGYTF
TGTGCCAGCAGTTGGGGGGCAGGGAGCCCGAATGGCTACACCTTC
>TRBD2|.|TRBJ2-7|TRBV29-1
CSVEDRREGYEQYF
TGCAGCGTTGAAGATCGGCGGGAGGGCTACGAGCAGTACTTC
>.|.|TRBJ2-2|TRBV7-9
CASSLGVGELFF
TGTGCCAGCAGCCTGGGTGTCGGGGAGCTGTTTTTT
>TRBD2|.|TRBJ2-7|TRBV28
CASKAGGLDEQYF
TGTGCCAGCAAAGCGGGAGGGCTGGACGAGCAGTACTTC
>.|few|TRBJ1-2|TRBV25-1
CASSEGRGVRGYGYTF
TGTGCCAGCAGTGAAGGAAGGGGGGTTAGAGGCTATGGCTACACCTTC
>TRBD2|.|TRBJ2-3|TRBV7-6
CASSLTSGGTDTQYF
TGTGCCAGCAGCTTAACTAGCGGGGGCACAGATACGCAGTATTTT
>.|.|TRBJ2-5|TRBV4-2
CASSQDASEQDF
TGTGCCAGCAGCCAGGACGCTAGCGAACAGGACTTC
>TRBD1|.|TRBJ2-2|TRBV27
CASTFTKTGEKPYTGELFF
TGTGCCAGCACCTTTACGAAGACAGGGGAGAAACCCTACACCGGGGAGCTGTTTTTT
>.|.|TRBJ2-1|TRBV4-1
CASSQDGASAYNEQFF
TGCGCCAGCAGCCAAGATGGAGCTAGCGCTTACAATGAGCAGTTCTTC
>.|.|TRBJ2-7|TRBV25-1
CASSEFGSPGAYEQYF
TGTGCCAGCAGTGAATTCGGCTCCCCGGGCGCCTACGAGCAGTACTTC
>TRBD1|few|TRBJ2-2|TRBV9
CASSVKGATGELFF
TGTGCCAGCAGCGTAAAGGGGGCCACCGGGGAGCTGTTTTTT
>.|.|TRBJ1-5|TRBV7-9
CASSLVGGPYSNQPQHF
TGTGCCAGCAGCTTAGTTGGGGGTCCGTATAGCAATCAGCCCCAGCATTTT
>TRBD2|.|TRBJ2-1|TRBV6-1
CASSGIAGGIDEQFF
TGTGCCAGCAGTGGTATAGCGGGAGGTATTGATGAGCAGTTCTTC
>.|.|TRBJ2-5|TRBV7-9
CASLGGDRIVETQYF
TGTGCCAGCCTGGGGGGGGACAGAATCGTGGAGACCCAGTACTTC
>.|.|TRBJ2-1|TRBV29-1
CSVEGINLEQFF
TGCAGCGTTGAAGGAATAAACTTAGAGCAGTTCTTC
>.|.|TRBJ2-2|TRBV5-8
CASSPGHLLTGELFF
TGTGCCAGCAGCCCGGGACACCTCCTGACCGGGGAGCTGTTTTTT
>.|.|TRBJ2-1|TRBV5-1
CASSLPRDSPFYEQFF
TGCGCCAGCAGCTTGCCCCGGGACTCCCCTTTCTATGAGCAGTTCTTC
>TRBD2|.|TRBJ2-5|TRBV7-6
CASSFSRRDSGSERETQYF
TGTGCCAGCAGCTTCAGCCGACGGGATAGCGGGAGTGAGAGGGAGACCCAGTACTTC
>.|.|TRBJ1-2|TRBV2
CASNGNYGYTF
TGTGCCAGCAATGGGAACTATGGCTACACCTTC
>.|.|TRBJ2-7|TRBV9
CASSVRGNSYEQYF
TGTGCCAGCAGCGTAAGGGGGAACTCCTACGAGCAGTACTTC
>.|.|TRBJ2-3|TRBV5-6
CASRWWGPRTDTQYF
TGTGCCAGCAGATGGTGGGGGCCTAGGACAGATACGCAGTATTTT
>TRBD1|.|TRBJ2-7|TRBV14
CASSRQGQNYEQYF
TGTGCCAGCAGCCGCCAGGGACAGAACTACGAGCAGTACTTC
>.|.|TRBJ2-7|TRBV28
CASSPPPGALSYEQYF
TGTGCCAGCAGTCCCCCTCCGGGAGCCCTCTCCTACGAGCAGTACTTC
>.|.|TRBJ2-3|TRBV14
CASSQDLTAGTSTDTQYF
TGTGCCAGCAGCCAAGATCTGACGGCAGGGACCAGCACAGATACGCAGTATTTT
>.|.|TRBJ1-5|TRBV7-9
CASSLTTRGQPQHF
TGTGCCAGCAGCTTGACCACCCGCGGGCAGCCCCAGCATTTT
>.|.|TRBJ1-4|TRBV28
CASSYPPLGTNEKLFF
TGTGCCAGCAGTTACCCGCCGCTGGGAACTAATGAAAAACTGTTTTTT
>.|.|TRBJ2-7|TRBV4-1
CASSQGQGSIYEQYF
TGCGCCAGCAGTCAGGGTCAGGGATCCATCTACGAGCAGTACTTC
>.|.|TRBJ2-5|TRBV5-6
CASSLTNQETQYF
TGTGCCAGCAGCTTAACTAACCAAGAGACCCAGTACTTC
>.|.|TRBJ2-1|TRBV6-1
CASSRLSGDLDEQFF
TGTGCCAGCAGTCGTCTGTCCGGGGACCTCGATGAGCAGTTCTTC
>TRBD2|.|TRBJ2-7|TRBV10-2
CASTGLAGYEQYF
TGCGCCAGCACTGGACTAGCGGGCTACGAGCAGTACTTC
>.|.|TRBJ2-7|TRBV7-8
CASSDFPGTTVSYEQYF
TGTGCCAGCAGCGATTTCCCCGGGACAACCGTCTCCTACGAGCAGTACTTC